The rows below give T cell receptor beta chains drawn from one sample of a study of shared clonotypes between healthy human individuals. TCRdb's table, derived via immunoSEQ multiplex PCR, lists solely in-frame clones and lacks some. The sample records 2 million to 2.5 million clones, approximately 96% being singletons. Input material: naive CD4+ T cells sorted from blood. These receptors all come from a man aged 18 to 29 in good health. The CDR3 runs from the conserved cysteine through the conserved F or W.

V: TRBV11-3; J: TRBJ2-1; CDR3: CASSETTTGEQFF
V: TRBV11-2; J: TRBJ2-7; CDR3: CASSRSTMGLAGGEQYF
V: TRBV30; J: TRBJ1-2; CDR3: CAWSVRRGGGFGYTF
V: TRBV11-2; J: TRBJ2-7; CDR3: CASSSSGLASYEQYF
V: TRBV28; J: TRBJ1-3; CDR3: CASSSVLPGNTIYF
V: TRBV5-1; J: TRBJ1-4; CDR3: CASSLEPGSNEKLFF
V: TRBV5-6; J: TRBJ2-6; CDR3: CASSPQGTRTGANVLTF
V: TRBV10-2; J: TRBJ1-1; CDR3: CASRELVNTEAFF
V: TRBV30; J: TRBJ2-1; CDR3: CAWSGGDRRTYNEQFF
V: TRBV2; J: TRBJ1-4; CDR3: CASRLGEKLFF
V: TRBV25-1; J: TRBJ1-1; CDR3: CASSARGMNTEAFF
V: TRBV23-1; J: TRBJ1-2; CDR3: CASSLRTVFF
V: TRBV5-5; J: TRBJ2-7; CDR3: CASSTVGLGEQYF
V: TRBV10-3; J: TRBJ2-7; CDR3: CAISELYRGSYEQYF
V: TRBV2; J: TRBJ1-2; CDR3: CASFLTYGYTF
V: TRBV5-1; J: TRBJ2-5; CDR3: CASSRGQMAETQYF
V: TRBV7-2; J: TRBJ2-1; CDR3: CASSIRRGNEQFF
V: TRBV6-5; J: TRBJ2-1; CDR3: CASQKVRWGVNEQFF
V: TRBV5-4; J: TRBJ2-5; CDR3: CASSLLGRGLQETQYF
V: TRBV12-2; J: TRBJ1-5; CDR3: CASRLALTPRALQHF
V: TRBV18; J: TRBJ2-5; CDR3: CASSRSGQGAGETQYF
V: TRBV30; J: TRBJ1-4; CDR3: CAWSVPGGTNEKLFF
V: TRBV11-2; J: TRBJ1-6; CDR3: CASSSPGQGAGDSPLHF
V: TRBV6-5; J: TRBJ1-1; CDR3: CASSPRTGVTTEAFF
V: TRBV18; J: TRBJ1-2; CDR3: CASSYLQGPYGYTF
V: TRBV4-1; J: TRBJ1-4; CDR3: CASSQDHRGGNEKLFF
V: TRBV10-3; J: TRBJ1-6; CDR3: CAISGPNSPLHF
V: TRBV4-1; J: TRBJ2-5; CDR3: CASSQEGVGLTAETQYF
V: TRBV29-1; J: TRBJ1-1; CDR3: CSGLTGGTNTEAFF
V: TRBV4-1; J: TRBJ1-6; CDR3: CASSQDGPPGPLHF
V: TRBV19; J: TRBJ1-4; CDR3: CASSARVTTNEKLFF
V: TRBV6-1; J: TRBJ1-3; CDR3: CASTLLQSSGNTIYF
V: TRBV13; J: TRBJ2-7; CDR3: CASSLGGIPLEQYF
V: TRBV5-4; J: TRBJ2-3; CDR3: CASSFRLAESTDTQYF
V: TRBV12-5; J: TRBJ1-5; CDR3: CASGLVRVSRGGNNQPQHF
V: TRBV10-3; J: TRBJ2-7; CDR3: CAISVGTGSYEQYF
V: TRBV6-1; J: TRBJ1-6; CDR3: CASSETDSPLHF
V: TRBV2; J: TRBJ1-2; CDR3: CASSGPGYGYTF
V: TRBV5-4; J: TRBJ2-1; CDR3: CASSIRTGDEQFF
V: TRBV5-1; J: TRBJ1-5; CDR3: CASSLGTVGNQPQHF
V: TRBV7-2; J: TRBJ2-5; CDR3: CASSSLAGTGETQYF
V: TRBV5-1; J: TRBJ1-6; CDR3: CASTMEGPYNSPLHF
V: TRBV6-1; J: TRBJ2-3; CDR3: CASSLAGSDTQYF
V: TRBV7-9; J: TRBJ1-2; CDR3: CASSLVGQGFDYGYTF
V: TRBV10-2; J: TRBJ2-3; CDR3: CASSEGTRTYF
V: TRBV19; J: TRBJ1-2; CDR3: CASSRQGNYGYTF
V: TRBV14; J: TRBJ2-5; CDR3: CASSQLMAFPHQETQYF
V: TRBV7-9; J: TRBJ2-7; CDR3: CASSLDSGRDEQYF
V: TRBV7-2; J: TRBJ1-1; CDR3: CASSLPGARTEAFF
V: TRBV2; J: TRBJ1-1; CDR3: CASSKTGGSTEAFF
V: TRBV27; J: TRBJ1-3; CDR3: CASRRTGTPRVGNTIYF
V: TRBV27; J: TRBJ1-4; CDR3: CASSRGGEKLFF
V: TRBV10-3; J: TRBJ2-7; CDR3: CAISWASSSYEQYF
V: TRBV9; J: TRBJ2-5; CDR3: CASSVWGRAETQYF
V: TRBV19; J: TRBJ1-5; CDR3: CASSTRDRSNQPQHF
V: TRBV5-4; J: TRBJ2-5; CDR3: CASSIQGGETQYF
V: TRBV4-3; J: TRBJ2-2; CDR3: CASSQVRTGELFF